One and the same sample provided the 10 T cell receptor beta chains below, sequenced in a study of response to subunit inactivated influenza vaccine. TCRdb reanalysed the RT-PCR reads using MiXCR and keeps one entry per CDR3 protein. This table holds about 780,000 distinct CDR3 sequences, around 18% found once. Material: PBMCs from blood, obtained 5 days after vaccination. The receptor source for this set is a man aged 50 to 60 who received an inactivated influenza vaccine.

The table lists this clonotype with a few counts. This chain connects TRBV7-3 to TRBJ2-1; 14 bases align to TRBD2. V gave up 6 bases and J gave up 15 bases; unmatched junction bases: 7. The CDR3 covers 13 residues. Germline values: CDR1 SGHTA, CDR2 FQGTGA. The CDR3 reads CASSTGTSGRLFF. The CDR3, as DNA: TGTGCCAGCAGTACCGGGACTAGCGGGAGACTGTTCTTC. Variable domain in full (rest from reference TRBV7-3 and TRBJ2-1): GAGVSQTPSNKVTEKGKYVELRCDPISGHTALYWYRQSLGQGPEFLIYFQGTGAADDSGLPNDRFFAVRPEGSVSTLKIQRTERGDSAVYLCASSTGTSGRLFFGPGTRLTVL.

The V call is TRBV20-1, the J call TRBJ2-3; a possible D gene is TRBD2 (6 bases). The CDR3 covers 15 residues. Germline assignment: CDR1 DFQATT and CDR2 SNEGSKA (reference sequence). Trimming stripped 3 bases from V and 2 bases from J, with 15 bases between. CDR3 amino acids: CSASRRDSYTDTQYF. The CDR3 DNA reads TGCAGTGCTAGTCGGCGGGACTCTTACACAGATACGCAGTATTTT.

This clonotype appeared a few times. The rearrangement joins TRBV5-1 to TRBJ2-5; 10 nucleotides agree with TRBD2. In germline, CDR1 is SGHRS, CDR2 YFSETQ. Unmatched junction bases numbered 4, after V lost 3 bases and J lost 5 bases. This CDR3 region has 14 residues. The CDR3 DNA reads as TGCGCCAGCAGCTGGAATAGCGGGGGGGAGACCCAGTACTTC. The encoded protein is CASSWNSGGETQYF.

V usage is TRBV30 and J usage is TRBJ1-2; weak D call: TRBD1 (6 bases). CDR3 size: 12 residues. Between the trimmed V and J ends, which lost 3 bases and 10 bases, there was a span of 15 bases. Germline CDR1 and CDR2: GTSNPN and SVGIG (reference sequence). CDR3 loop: CAWRLGRGIYTF. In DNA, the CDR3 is TGTGCCTGGAGGCTCGGGAGGGGGATCTACACCTTC.

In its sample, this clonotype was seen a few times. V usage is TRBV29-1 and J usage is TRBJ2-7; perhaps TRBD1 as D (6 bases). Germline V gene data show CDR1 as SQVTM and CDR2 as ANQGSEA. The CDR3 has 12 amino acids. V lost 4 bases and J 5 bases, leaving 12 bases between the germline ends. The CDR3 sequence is CSVATQGHEQYF. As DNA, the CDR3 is TGCAGCGTTGCTACACAGGGCCACGAGCAGTACTTC.

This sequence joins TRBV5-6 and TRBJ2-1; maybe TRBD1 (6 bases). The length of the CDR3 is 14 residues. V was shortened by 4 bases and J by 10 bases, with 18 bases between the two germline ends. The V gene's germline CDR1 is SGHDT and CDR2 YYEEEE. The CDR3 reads CASSLYRARREQFF. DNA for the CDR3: TGTGCCAGCAGCCTGTACAGGGCTAGGAGGGAGCAGTTCTTC.

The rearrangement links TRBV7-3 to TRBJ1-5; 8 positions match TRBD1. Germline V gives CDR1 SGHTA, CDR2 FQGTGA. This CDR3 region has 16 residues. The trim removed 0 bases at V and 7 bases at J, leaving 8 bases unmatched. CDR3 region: CASSLTFGRGRQPQHF. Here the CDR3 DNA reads TGTGCCAGCAGCTTAACGTTCGGCAGGGGGCGGCAGCCCCAGCATTTT.

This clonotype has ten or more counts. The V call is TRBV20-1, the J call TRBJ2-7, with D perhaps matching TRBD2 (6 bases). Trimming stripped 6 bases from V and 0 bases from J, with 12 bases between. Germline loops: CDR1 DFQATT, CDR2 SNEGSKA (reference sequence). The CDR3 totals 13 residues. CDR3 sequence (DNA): TGCAGTGCCGCGGGACGGTTCTCCTACGAGCAGTACTTC. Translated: CSAAGRFSYEQYF.

CDR3 residues: CSARDRAGWKDEQFF. Here the CDR3 DNA reads TGCAGTGCTAGAGATAGGGCAGGGTGGAAGGATGAGCAGTTCTTC. The chain joins TRBV20-1 to TRBJ2-1; a possible D gene is TRBD1 (5 bases). V was pared by 0 bases and J by 8 bases, with 17 bases between. CDR3 length: 15 amino acids. CDR1 is DFQATT and CDR2 is SNEGSKA in the germline V gene (reference sequence).

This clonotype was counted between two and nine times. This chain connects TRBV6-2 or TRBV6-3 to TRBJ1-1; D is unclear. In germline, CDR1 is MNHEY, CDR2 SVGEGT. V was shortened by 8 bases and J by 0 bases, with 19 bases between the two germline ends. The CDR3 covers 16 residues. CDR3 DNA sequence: TGTGCCAGCGGGTCGAGGACGCTTGCAATGAACACTGAAGCTTTCTTT. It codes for CASGSRTLAMNTEAFF.